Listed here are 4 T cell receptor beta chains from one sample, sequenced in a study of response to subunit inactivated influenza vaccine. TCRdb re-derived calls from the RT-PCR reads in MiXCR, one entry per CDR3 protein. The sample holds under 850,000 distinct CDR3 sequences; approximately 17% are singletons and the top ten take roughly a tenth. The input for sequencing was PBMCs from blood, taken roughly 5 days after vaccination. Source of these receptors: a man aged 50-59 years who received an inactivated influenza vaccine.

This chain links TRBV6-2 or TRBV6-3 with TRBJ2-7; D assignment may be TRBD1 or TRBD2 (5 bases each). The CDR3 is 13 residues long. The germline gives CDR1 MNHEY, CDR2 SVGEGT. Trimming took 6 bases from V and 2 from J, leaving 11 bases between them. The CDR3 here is CASSWDPTYEQYF. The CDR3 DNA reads TGTGCCAGCAGCTGGGACCCGACCTACGAGCAGTACTTC.

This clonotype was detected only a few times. Here the CDR3 DNA reads TGCGCCAGCAGCCAATTGACAGGGGAGAATGAAAAACTGTTTTTT. Translated, it gives CASSQLTGENEKLFF. The chain joins TRBV4-3 to TRBJ1-4; 8 bases agree with TRBD1. CDR3 length equals 15 residues. Germline CDR1 LGHNA, CDR2 YSLEER. Trimming cost V 2 bases and J 5 bases; bases outside gene matches: 4.

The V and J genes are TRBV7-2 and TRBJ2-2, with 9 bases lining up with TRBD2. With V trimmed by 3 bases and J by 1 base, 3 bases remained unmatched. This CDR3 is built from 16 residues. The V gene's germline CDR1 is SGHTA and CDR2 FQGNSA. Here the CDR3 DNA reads TGTGCCAGCAGCTTCCGACTAGCGGTGAACACCGGGGAGCTGTTTTTT. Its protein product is CASSFRLAVNTGELFF.

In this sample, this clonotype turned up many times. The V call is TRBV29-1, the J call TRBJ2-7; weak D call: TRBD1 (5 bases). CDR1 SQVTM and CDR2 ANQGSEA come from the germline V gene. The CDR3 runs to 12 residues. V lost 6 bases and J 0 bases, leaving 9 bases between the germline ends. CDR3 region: CSVRAASYEQYF. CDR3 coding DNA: TGCAGCGTCAGGGCTGCCTCCTACGAGCAGTACTTC.